This T cell receptor (beta chain) came from a study of Ad26.COV2.S vaccination and SARS-CoV-2 variants. Notes on the study in general: Placebo recipients had lower spike-specific TCR breadth than vaccine recipients.

As to treatment: some 20 received Ad26.COV2.S at low or high dose, single or two shots; five or six received placebo; per-sample allocation not given. It was on day 63 after the first vaccine or placebo injection that samples were taken. Using immunoSEQ multiplex PCR, the repertoire was profiled, and TCRdb retains in-frame clones only, with some absent. This repertoire shows more than 400,000 clones, about nine tenths found once; its top ten account for over 1.5%. CDR3 length equals 11 residues. V shed 5 bases and J shed 6 bases, with 8 bases lying between them. The germline V gene has CDR1 MNHEY and CDR2 SVGEGT. About this clone: Its antigen is not identified.

The starting material was peripheral blood, obtained in a trial of Ad26.COV2.S vaccine versus placebo. The sequence came from a person aged 18-60 years who received the Ad26.COV2.S COVID-19 vaccine or a placebo. The chain is built from TRBV6-2 or TRBV6-3 and TRBJ2-7; no reliable D call. Here the CDR3 DNA reads TGTGCCAGCAGTCACACGGGCGAGCAGTACTTC. Its translation: CASSHTGEQYF.